Detailed here is one T cell receptor (beta chain). The CDR3 has 14 residues. The ends lost 1 base at V and 4 bases at J; junction bases unmatched: 1. From germline, CDR1 is KGHSH and CDR2 LQKENI. This entry is derived from a study of blood T cell repertoires in COVID-19. Study at large: Acute and convalescent COVID-19 specimens originated in the United States, Italy and Spain. Nucleic acid was either cDNA or gDNA, and it came from T cells, B-cell-depleted T cells, or PBMCs.

As handled by the study authors: Amplification of reference gene primers was used by the study to estimate nucleated cell counts. The assay was immunoSEQ multiplex PCR, and TCRdb's table has in-frame clones only and misses some. V, J and clone size were drawn from that table, and D and trimming were deduced from the DNA. The sample has some 97,000 clones; roughly 86% are singletons. V and J are TRBV18 and TRBJ2-7; 10 bases fit TRBD1. Material for sequencing was peripheral blood. This clonotype was obtained from a woman aged 55-69 years with acute or convalescent COVID-19. In DNA form, the CDR3 reads TGTGCCAGCTCACCACGGGGACAGGGGTACGAGCAGTACTTC. Protein sequence: CASSPRGQGYEQYF.